Listed here are 8 T cell receptor beta chains from one sample, sequenced in a study of blood T cells in healthy people across ages. With a J-beta primer mix and a sample-barcoded 5' primer, a second PCR ran about 7 to 12 cycles. TCRdb redid the calling of the 5' RACE reads with MiXCR, one entry per CDR3 protein. There are 910,000 or so distinct CDR3 sequences in the sample; roughly 51% occur only once, and over 20% lies in the top ten. The sample consisted of blood. The receptors shown here come from a woman aged 60 to 75 in good health.

The chain employs TRBV27 and TRBJ2-5, with 8 bases aligning to TRBD2. Germline CDR1 reads MNHEY; CDR2 reads SMNVEV (reference sequence). The V segment lost 5 bases and the J segment 5 bases; nucleotides outside the gene matches: 7. This CDR3 region has 14 residues. The CDR3: CASSGPGLGETQYF. CDR3 bases: TGTGCCAGCAGTGGACCGGGACTAGGGGAGACCCAGTACTTC.

The V and J genes are TRBV14 and TRBJ1-2; the match to TRBD1 covers 7 bases. Germline trimming cut 0 bases from V and 4 bases from J; bases unmatched to any gene: 8. Germline values: CDR1 SGHDN, CDR2 FVKESK. The CDR3 consists of 16 residues. The CDR3 nucleotides are TGTGCCAGCAGCCAAGATCGGGCGACAGGGCGCTATGGCTACACCTTC. It yields the protein CASSQDRATGRYGYTF. Full variable domain (rest looked up from reference TRBV14 and TRBJ1-2): EAGVTQFPSHSVIEKGQTVTLRCDPISGHDNLYWYRRVMGKEIKFLLHFVKESKQDESGMPNNRFLAERTGGTYSTLKVQPAELEDSGVYFCASSQDRATGRYGYTFGSGTRLTVV.

Comments on this clonotype: The germline gene is not matched at one end of the junction; a read error may be the cause. The chain recombines TRBV4-3 with TRBJ2-5; possible D gene TRBD1, 6 bases. The DNA end lines up better with TRBJ2-7; the J call may be wrong. The CDR3 extends over 14 amino acids. In germline, CDR1 is LGHNA, CDR2 YSLEER. CDR3 sequence reads: CASNQGGQFDEQYF. Written as DNA, the CDR3 is TGCGCCAGCAACCAAGGCGGACAGTTCGACGAGCAGTACTTC.

This clonotype was seen more than once but under ten times. Here the CDR3 reads CASSYLGGSGANVLTF. CDR3 in DNA: TGTGCCAGCAGCTATCTAGGGGGCTCTGGGGCCAACGTCCTGACTTTC. The J gene is TRBJ2-6, the V gene TRBV5-5; D perhaps matches TRBD1 (6 bases). Germline V CDR1 and CDR2: SGHKS, YYEKEE (reference sequence). Trimming left V 3 bases short and J 0 bases short, with 10 bases between. CDR3 length equals 16 residues.

This clonotype was seen a few times. This chain links TRBV6-6 with TRBJ2-7, with 7 positions matching TRBD2. V shed 6 bases, J shed 1 base, and the junction held 9 bases outside the gene matches. CDR3 size: 15 residues. Germline V gives CDR1 MNHNY, CDR2 SVGAGI (reference sequence). The CDR3 region is CASRGGVGPSYEQYF. The DNA of the CDR3 is TGTGCCAGCAGGGGGGGGGTGGGGCCTTCCTACGAGCAGTACTTC.

J is TRBJ2-1 and V is TRBV5-1; tentative D call: TRBD1 (6 bases). The CDR3 spans 14 residues. Between the trimmed V and J ends, which lost 1 base and 14 bases, there was a span of 19 bases. Germline CDR1 and CDR2: SGHRS and YFSETQ. In nucleotides, the CDR3 is TGCGCCAGCAGCTTGACGATCGAACAGGGTTCCGAGTTCTTC. Translation: CASSLTIEQGSEFF.

Only one count was recorded for this clonotype. This chain connects TRBV18 to TRBJ2-7; D perhaps matches TRBD2 (6 bases). V shed 6 bases and J shed 0 bases, with 18 bases lying between them. The CDR3 sequence is 16 residues long. The germline V gene has CDR1 KGHSH and CDR2 LQKENI. Here the CDR3 DNA reads TGTGCCAGCTCCCCAACCGGCGTCGGGGGCTCCTACGAGCAGTACTTC. Translating it yields CASSPTGVGGSYEQYF.

This chain connects TRBV7-2 to TRBJ2-1, with D tentatively TRBD1 or TRBD2 (7 bases each). From germline, CDR1 is SGHTA and CDR2 FQGNSA. CDR3 length: 13 residues. V was pared by 5 bases and J by 9 bases, with 14 bases between. CDR3 DNA: TGTGCCAGCAGCGTAGACAGGGAGGGTGAGCAGTTCTTC. It codes for CASSVDREGEQFF.